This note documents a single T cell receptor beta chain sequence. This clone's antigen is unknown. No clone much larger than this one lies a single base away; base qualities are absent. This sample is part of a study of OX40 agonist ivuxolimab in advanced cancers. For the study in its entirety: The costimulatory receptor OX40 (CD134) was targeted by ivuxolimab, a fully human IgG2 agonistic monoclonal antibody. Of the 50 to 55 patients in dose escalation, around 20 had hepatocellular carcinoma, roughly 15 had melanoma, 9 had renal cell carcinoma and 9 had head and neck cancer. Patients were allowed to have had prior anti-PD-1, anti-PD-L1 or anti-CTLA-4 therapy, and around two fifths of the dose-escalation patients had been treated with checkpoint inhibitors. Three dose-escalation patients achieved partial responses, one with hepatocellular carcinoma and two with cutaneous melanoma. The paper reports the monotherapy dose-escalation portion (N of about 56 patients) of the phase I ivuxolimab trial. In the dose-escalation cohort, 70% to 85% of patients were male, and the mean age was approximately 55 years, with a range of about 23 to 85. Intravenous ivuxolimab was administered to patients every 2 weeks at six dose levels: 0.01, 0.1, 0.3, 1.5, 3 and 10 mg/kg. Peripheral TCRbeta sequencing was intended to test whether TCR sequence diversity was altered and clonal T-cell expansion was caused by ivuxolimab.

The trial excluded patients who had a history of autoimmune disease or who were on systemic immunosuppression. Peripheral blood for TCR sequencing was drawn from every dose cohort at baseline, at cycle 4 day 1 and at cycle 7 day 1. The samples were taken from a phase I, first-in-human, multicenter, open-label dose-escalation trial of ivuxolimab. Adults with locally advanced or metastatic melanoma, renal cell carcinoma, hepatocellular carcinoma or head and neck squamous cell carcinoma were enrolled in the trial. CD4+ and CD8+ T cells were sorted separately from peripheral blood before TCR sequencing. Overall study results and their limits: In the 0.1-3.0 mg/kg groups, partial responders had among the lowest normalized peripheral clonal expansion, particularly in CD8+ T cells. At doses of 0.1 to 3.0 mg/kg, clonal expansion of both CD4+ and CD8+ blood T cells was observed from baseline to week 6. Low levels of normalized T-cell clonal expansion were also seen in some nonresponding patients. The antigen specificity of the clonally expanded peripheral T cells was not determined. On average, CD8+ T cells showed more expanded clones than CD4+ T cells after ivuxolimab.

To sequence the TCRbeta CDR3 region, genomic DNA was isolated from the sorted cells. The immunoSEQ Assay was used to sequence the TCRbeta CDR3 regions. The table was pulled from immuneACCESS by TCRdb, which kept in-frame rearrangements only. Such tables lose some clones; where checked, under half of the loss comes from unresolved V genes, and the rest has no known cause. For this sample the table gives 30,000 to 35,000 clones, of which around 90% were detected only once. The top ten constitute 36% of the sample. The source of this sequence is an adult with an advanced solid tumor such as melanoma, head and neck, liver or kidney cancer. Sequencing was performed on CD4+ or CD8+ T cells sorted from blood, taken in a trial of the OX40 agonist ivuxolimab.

The nucleotides read TGTGCCAGCAGCGGACGACTAGCGGGTTCCAATGAGCAGTTCTTC. This translates into CASSGRLAGSNEQFF. Rearrangement joined TRBV7-8 to TRBJ2-1, with 10 bases in between that match TRBD2. According to the germline V gene, CDR1 reads SGHVS and CDR2 reads FQNEAQ. Unmatched junction bases come to 7, with V trimmed by 5 bases and J by 6 bases. From the cysteine up to the phenylalanine, the CDR3 has a length of 15 residues. Only the CDR3 DNA is retained, 45 bases long and in frame from the first base.